The rows below give T cell receptor beta chains drawn from one sample of a study of blood T cell repertoires in COVID-19. Data came from immunoSEQ multiplex PCR; TCRdb stores just in-frame clones and leaves some out. The profile shows roughly 350,000 clones, under 95% of them singletons. Sequenced: PBMCs or T cells enriched from blood (not recorded which). The receptor source for this set is a woman in her thirties who had recovered from COVID-19. The conserved cysteine and the conserved F or W are not part of the CDR3 here. Fields, in order: V gene, J gene, CDR3 protein.

v_call: TRBV28
j_call: TRBJ1-2
cdr3_aa: ASSLGTGIGYT

v_call: TRBV30
j_call: TRBJ1-1
cdr3_aa: AWSRGSEAF

v_call: TRBV7-9
j_call: TRBJ2-5
cdr3_aa: ASSLTSGRAGETQY

v_call: TRBV21-1
j_call: TRBJ1-2
cdr3_aa: ASSKEVEDYGYT

v_call: TRBV7-2
j_call: TRBJ2-7
cdr3_aa: ASSTHGLASYEQY

v_call: TRBV10-3
j_call: TRBJ1-5
cdr3_aa: ATLESNRDSQPQH

v_call: TRBV7-2
j_call: TRBJ1-1
cdr3_aa: ASSLNGGSTEAF

v_call: TRBV18
j_call: TRBJ1-6
cdr3_aa: ASSPEGAIDSPLH

v_call: TRBV9
j_call: TRBJ2-2
cdr3_aa: ASSVDGSRGGELF

v_call: TRBV7-2
j_call: TRBJ2-4
cdr3_aa: ASGETGQTLQY

v_call: TRBV28
j_call: TRBJ2-7
cdr3_aa: ASKPGMDRGYEQY

v_call: TRBV29-1
j_call: TRBJ2-3
cdr3_aa: SVEQAGELDTQY

v_call: TRBV15
j_call: TRBJ1-3
cdr3_aa: ATSTDRSSGNTIY

v_call: TRBV6-5
j_call: TRBJ2-7
cdr3_aa: ASRKRGETYEQY

v_call: TRBV2
j_call: TRBJ1-6
cdr3_aa: ASSRDRGSYNSPLH

v_call: TRBV5-1
j_call: TRBJ1-4
cdr3_aa: ASSLAGDRNEKLF

v_call: TRBV19
j_call: TRBJ1-4
cdr3_aa: ASSTSATNEKLF

v_call: TRBV15
j_call: TRBJ2-1
cdr3_aa: ATSRGGGPRNEQF

v_call: TRBV3-1/TRBV3-2
j_call: TRBJ1-1
cdr3_aa: ASSQRTGNTEAF

v_call: TRBV5-1
j_call: TRBJ1-2
cdr3_aa: ASSLRQGENYGYT

v_call: TRBV27
j_call: TRBJ2-7
cdr3_aa: ASSLSIEYEQY

v_call: TRBV28
j_call: TRBJ2-7
cdr3_aa: ASSPRGPYSPPYEQY